One sample yielded the 20 T cell receptor beta chains listed below, sequenced in a study of blood T cell repertoires in COVID-19. Clones were sequenced by immunoSEQ multiplex PCR, and TCRdb holds only the in-frame ones, with some missing. This sample carries 130,000 or so clones, 70% to 90% of them seen once, and the ten largest clones take 7.5% to 8.5%. The sequenced sample was peripheral blood. Every receptor here comes from a woman aged 55-70 years with acute or convalescent COVID-19.

The chain is built from TRBV11-2 and TRBJ2-3; D may be TRBD2 (5 bases). With 5 bases removed from V and 4 bases from J, the gap between germline ends came to 10 bases. CDR1 and CDR2 from the germline V gene are SGHAT and FQNNGV. The CDR3 contains 13 residues. As DNA, the CDR3 is TGTGCCAGCAGCGGAGGCCGCCCAGATACGCAGTATTTT. Its translation is CASSGGRPDTQYF.

Only one count was recorded for this clone. The genes are TRBV6-5 and TRBJ1-5; unclear D gene. The CDR3 has 11 amino acids. The germline V and J ends were trimmed by 8 bases and 11 bases, with 13 bases remaining between them. Germline lookup yields CDR1 MNHEY and CDR2 SVGAGI. As DNA, the CDR3 is TGTGCCAGCGCCGCTGAAGGAGCCCAGCATTTT. Translating gives CASAAEGAQHF.

The chain employs TRBV11-3 and TRBJ2-5; D unclear. The CDR3 spans 13 residues. The germline gives CDR1 SGHNT, CDR2 YENEEA. V lost 1 base and J lost 5, with 8 bases in between. CDR3 protein: CASSLGPRETQYF. The CDR3 DNA reads as TGTGCCAGCAGCTTAGGGCCGCGGGAGACCCAGTACTTC.

This chain links TRBV9 with TRBJ2-7; 8 bases align to TRBD1. With 7 bases clipped from V and 4 bases from J, the junction kept 10 bases outside the gene matches. This CDR3 has 14 amino acids. The germline V gene has CDR1 SGDLS and CDR2 YYNGEE. The CDR3 is CASGTGQETYEQYF. In DNA form, the CDR3 reads TGTGCCAGCGGGACGGGACAGGAGACGTACGAGCAGTACTTC.

This clone was detected only once. The chain uses TRBV4-2 and TRBJ1-2; tentatively, D is TRBD1 (6 bases). Trimming took off 1 base at V and 4 bases at J, with 16 bases between the two ends. There are 16 residues in the CDR3. CDR1 is LGHNA and CDR2 is YNFKEQ in the germline V gene. This CDR3 reads CASSQGGGRGGYGYTF. The CDR3 DNA is TGTGCCAGCAGCCAAGGCGGGGGCCGGGGCGGCTATGGCTACACCTTC.

This CDR3 is CASGTPGGAYEQYF. The CDR3 nucleotides are TGTGCCTCCGGGACGCCAGGGGGAGCCTACGAGCAGTACTTC. V is TRBV7-2 and J is TRBJ2-7; 7 bases map to TRBD1. This CDR3 has 14 amino acids. V lost 11 bases to trimming and J lost 2 bases; unmatched junction nucleotides: 12. CDR1 and CDR2 from the germline V gene are SGHTA and FQGNSA.

The rearrangement uses TRBV28 and TRBJ1-2, with TRBD1 identical over 7 bases. The germline V gene has CDR1 MDHEN and CDR2 SYDVKM. Trimming cost V 2 bases and J 1 base; bases outside gene matches: 10. The CDR3 contains 17 residues. CDR3 in DNA: TGTGCCAGCAGTTTACCCCTAGGCACAGGGGATAACTATGGCTACACCTTC. Translated, it gives CASSLPLGTGDNYGYTF.

This chain uses TRBV5-1 with TRBJ2-2; D uncertain. Germline assignment: CDR1 SGHRS and CDR2 YFSETQ. This CDR3 is 15 amino acids long. V was shortened by 2 bases and J by 4 bases, with 12 bases between the two germline ends. The CDR3 DNA follows: TGCGCCAGCAGCTTTGAAACGGTTATCACCGGGGAGCTGTTTTTT. Protein: CASSFETVITGELFF.

This sequence joins TRBV29-1 and TRBJ2-5; 7 bases match TRBD1. The J segment lost 5 bases and the V segment lost 3 bases, leaving 3 bases of the junction unmatched. Looked up from germline, CDR1 is SQVTM and CDR2 is ANQGSEA. The CDR3 extends over 12 amino acids. This CDR3 is CSVETGQETQYF. As DNA, the CDR3 is TGCAGCGTTGAGACAGGGCAGGAGACCCAGTACTTC.

Comment on this clone: The junction departs from germline at one end; a sequencing error may be responsible. CDR3 in amino acids: CASTLFPTGTGSMDF. CDR3 DNA sequence: TGTGCCAGCACCCTATTCCCCACCGGTACGGGGTCCATGGACTTC. The V and J genes are TRBV7-2 and TRBJ2-7; a possible D gene is TRBD2 (5 bases). The CDR3 runs 15 residues. The germline gives CDR1 SGHTA, CDR2 FQGNSA.

The genes are TRBV5-6 and TRBJ2-5; D is possibly TRBD2 (6 bases). CDR3 length: 13 residues. V lost 4 bases and J 4 bases, leaving 11 bases between the germline ends. Germline loops: CDR1 SGHDT, CDR2 YYEEEE. Here the CDR3 reads CASSPRGLETQYF. CDR3 DNA: TGTGCCAGCAGCCCGAGGGGACTAGAGACCCAGTACTTC.

The chain is built from TRBV6-5 and TRBJ1-1; no reliable D call. Between the trimmed V and J ends, which lost 0 bases and 1 base, there was a span of 12 bases. Germline V CDR1 and CDR2: MNHEY, SVGAGI. This CDR3 is built from 16 residues. CDR3 sequence (DNA): TGTGCCAGCAGTTACTCTACAGCCTCCCGGAACACTGAAGCTTTCTTT. The encoded protein is CASSYSTASRNTEAFF.

The CDR3 region is CASSRINRGRNEKLFF. The CDR3 DNA reads TGTGCCAGCAGCCGGATCAACAGGGGACGTAATGAAAAACTGTTTTTT. This chain links TRBV5-5 with TRBJ1-4, with 7 nucleotides matching TRBD1. The CDR3 consists of 16 residues. CDR1 and CDR2 from the germline V gene are SGHKS and YYEKEE (reference sequence). J gave up 4 bases and V 4 bases, and 10 bases lay outside the gene matches. The complete variable domain, with remaining parts taken from reference TRBV5-5 and TRBJ1-4, reads DAGVTQSPTHLIKTRGQQVTLRCSPISGHKSVSWYQQVLGQGPQFIFQYYEKEERGRGNFPDRFSARQFPNYSSELNVNALLLGDSALYLCASSRINRGRNEKLFFGSGTQLSVL.

The genes are TRBV28 and TRBJ2-7; 13 nucleotides agree with TRBD2. CDR1 is MDHEN, CDR2 SYDVKM, per germline. CDR3 length: 17 amino acids. The V gene end was trimmed by 7 bases and the J gene end by 3 bases; junction bases not matched to a gene: 12. The DNA of the CDR3 is TGTGCCAGCACTGGACTAGCGGGGGCCGAAAGAATCTACGAGCAGTACTTC. Its protein is CASTGLAGAERIYEQYF.

This sequence joins TRBV10-3 and TRBJ1-2; the D gene is possibly TRBD1 (5 bases). The germline V gene has CDR1 ENHRY and CDR2 SYGVKD. Trimming stripped 6 bases from V and 6 bases from J, with 14 bases between. The CDR3 is 13 amino acids. The CDR3 DNA reads as TGTGCCATCAGGGCGGGAGCGGGGGATGGCTACACCTTC. It yields the protein CAIRAGAGDGYTF.

The chain links TRBV30 to TRBJ1-5, with D possibly TRBD1 on 5 matching bases. Trimming removed 0 bases at V and 7 bases at J, with 10 bases between. Germline V gene data show CDR1 as GTSNPN and CDR2 as SVGIG (reference sequence). The CDR3 contains 13 residues. In DNA form, the CDR3 reads TGTGCCTGGAGTGTACAAAGGGGCCAGCCCCAGCATTTT. It encodes CAWSVQRGQPQHF.

This clone has only one observation. This chain connects TRBV7-9 to TRBJ2-2, with D maybe TRBD1 (6 bases). Germline V CDR1 and CDR2: SEHNR, FQNEAQ (reference sequence). CDR3 length: 15 amino acids. V lost 4 bases and J lost 1, with 10 bases in between. CDR3 DNA: TGTGCCAGCAGCTGGGGACATGTGAACACCGGGGAGCTGTTTTTT. Encoded protein: CASSWGHVNTGELFF.

The chain combines TRBV6-2 or TRBV6-3 with TRBJ1-3, with D uncertain. The CDR3 covers 14 residues. Looked up from germline, CDR1 is MNHEY and CDR2 is SVGEGT. Trimming left V 0 bases short and J 3 bases short, with 6 bases between. CDR3 sequence reads: CASSYSPSGNTIYF. The CDR3 DNA follows: TGTGCCAGCAGTTACTCTCCGAGTGGAAACACCATATATTTT.

The V call is TRBV10-3, the J call TRBJ2-1; 10 positions agree with TRBD2. Trimming removed 5 bases from V and 1 base from J; junction bases left unmatched: 5. The germline V gene has CDR1 ENHRY and CDR2 SYGVKD. This CDR3 has 16 residues. The CDR3 DNA follows: TGTGCCATCAGTTTTTCTAGCGGGGGTTCCTACAATGAGCAGTTCTTC. It is translated as CAISFSSGGSYNEQFF.

This clone was found a few times. CDR3 amino acids: CASSLGQINTEAFF. The CDR3 DNA reads as TGTGCCAGCAGTCTAGGACAGATCAACACTGAAGCTTTCTTT. V and J are TRBV6-5 and TRBJ1-1, with a weak D call TRBD1 (6 bases). The CDR3 extends over 14 amino acids. CDR1 is MNHEY, CDR2 SVGAGI, per germline. V was clipped by 5 bases and J by 2 bases, with 12 bases between them.